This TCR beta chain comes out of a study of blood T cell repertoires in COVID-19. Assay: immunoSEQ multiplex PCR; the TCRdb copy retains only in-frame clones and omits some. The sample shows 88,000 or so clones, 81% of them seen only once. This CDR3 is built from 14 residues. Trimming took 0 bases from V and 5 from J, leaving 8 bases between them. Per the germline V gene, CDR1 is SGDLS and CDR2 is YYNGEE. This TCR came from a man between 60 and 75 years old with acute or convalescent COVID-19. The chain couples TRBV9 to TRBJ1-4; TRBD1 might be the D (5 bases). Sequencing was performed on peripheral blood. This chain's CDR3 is CASSVDQGNEKLFF. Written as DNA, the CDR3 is TGTGCCAGCAGCGTAGATCAGGGAAATGAAAAACTGTTTTTT.